Sequencing of this T cell receptor (beta chain) was carried out in a study of blood T cells in healthy people across ages. The authors ran a second PCR of 7 to 11 cycles using a sample-barcoded 5' primer and a J-beta primer mix. Every sample gave at least 3 million paired-end reads containing CDR3. TCRdb passed the 5' RACE reads through MiXCR, listing each CDR3 protein once. Here the sample spans 1.5 million or so distinct CDR3 sequences, 35% to 45% being singletons. This CDR3 is built from 15 residues. V shed 0 bases and J shed 0 bases, with 12 bases lying between them. The V gene's germline CDR1 is DFQATT and CDR2 SNEGSKA (reference sequence).

Sequenced input: blood. The clonotype was recovered from a young woman in good health. The J gene is TRBJ2-7, the V gene TRBV20-1; D might be TRBD2 (5 bases). Here the CDR3 reads CSARDTRGSSYEQYF. The CDR3 DNA reads as TGCAGTGCTAGAGATACCCGGGGTTCCTCCTACGAGCAGTACTTC.